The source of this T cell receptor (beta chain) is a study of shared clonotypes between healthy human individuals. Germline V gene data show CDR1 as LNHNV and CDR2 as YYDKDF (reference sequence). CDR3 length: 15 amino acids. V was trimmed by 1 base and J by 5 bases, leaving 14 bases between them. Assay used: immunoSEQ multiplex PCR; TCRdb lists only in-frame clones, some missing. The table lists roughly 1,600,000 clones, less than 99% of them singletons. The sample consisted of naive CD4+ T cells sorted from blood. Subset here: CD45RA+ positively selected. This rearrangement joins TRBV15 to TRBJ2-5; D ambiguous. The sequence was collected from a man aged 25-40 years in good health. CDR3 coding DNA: TGTGCCACCAGCAGAGGGACCACGAACGGGGAGACCCAGTACTTC. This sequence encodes CATSRGTTNGETQYF.